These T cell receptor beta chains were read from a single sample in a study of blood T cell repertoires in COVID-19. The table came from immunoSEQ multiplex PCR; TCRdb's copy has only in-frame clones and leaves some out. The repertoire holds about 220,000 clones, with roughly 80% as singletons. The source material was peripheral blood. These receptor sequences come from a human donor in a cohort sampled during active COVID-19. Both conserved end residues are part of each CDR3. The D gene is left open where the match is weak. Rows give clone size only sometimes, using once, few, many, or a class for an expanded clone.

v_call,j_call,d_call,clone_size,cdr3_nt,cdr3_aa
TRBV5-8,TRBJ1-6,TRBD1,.,TGTGCCAGCACCCGCTCACAGGGGGCCCTGTCACCCCTCCACTTT,CASTRSQGALSPLHF
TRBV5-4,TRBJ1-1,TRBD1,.,TGTGCCAGCAGCCAGGGACAGGAGAACACTGAAGCTTTCTTT,CASSQGQENTEAFF
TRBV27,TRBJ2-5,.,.,TGTGCCAGCAGTTACCAGGGGCAGGTTCAAGAGACCCAGTACTTC,CASSYQGQVQETQYF
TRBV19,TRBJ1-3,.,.,TGTGCCAGTAGTCACGGCTCTGGAAACACCATATATTTT,CASSHGSGNTIYF
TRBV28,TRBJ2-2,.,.,TGTGCCAGCATCCGGGGGTACGGGGACACCGGGGAGCTGTTTTTT,CASIRGYGDTGELFF
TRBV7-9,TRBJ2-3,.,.,TGTGCCAGCATTGGGGGGATCTACACAGATACGCAGTATTTT,CASIGGIYTDTQYF
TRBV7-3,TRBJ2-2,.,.,TGTGCCAGCAGCTTAAGGGCCACCGACACCGGGGAGCTGTTTTTT,CASSLRATDTGELFF
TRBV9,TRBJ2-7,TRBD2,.,TGTGCCAGCGGAGGACTAGCGGGAGACTACGAGCAGTACTTC,CASGGLAGDYEQYF
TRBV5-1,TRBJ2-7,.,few,TGCGCCAGCAGCCCCCAGGGTCGTTACTACGAGCAGTACTTC,CASSPQGRYYEQYF
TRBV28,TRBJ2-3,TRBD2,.,TGTGCCAGCAGTTCACTAGCGGGAGGACTCCGCACAGATACGCAGTATTTT,CASSSLAGGLRTDTQYF
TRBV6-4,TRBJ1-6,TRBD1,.,TGTGCCAGACGACAGGGGACTAATTCACCCCTCCACTTT,CARRQGTNSPLHF
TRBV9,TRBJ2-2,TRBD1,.,TGTGCCAGCAGCGTAGGACAGGGGCTAACCGGGGAGCTGTTTTTT,CASSVGQGLTGELFF
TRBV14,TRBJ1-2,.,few,TGTGCCAGCAGCGACGGGGTCCGCTATGGCTACACCTTC,CASSDGVRYGYTF
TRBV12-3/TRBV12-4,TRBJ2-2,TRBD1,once,TGTGCCACTCTGAGGGACAGGGGCGGGGAGCTGTTTTTT,CATLRDRGGELFF
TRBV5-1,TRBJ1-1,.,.,TGCGCCAGCAGCGTCCGGGAGAACACTGAAGCTTTCTTT,CASSVRENTEAFF
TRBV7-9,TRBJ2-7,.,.,TGTGCCAGCAGCTCACTAGCCCCAATCGAGCAGTACTTC,CASSSLAPIEQYF
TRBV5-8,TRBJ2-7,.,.,TGTGCCAGCAGCAGGAGACAGGTGTTATACGAGCAGTACTTC,CASSRRQVLYEQYF
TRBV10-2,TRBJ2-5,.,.,TGCGCCAGCCTTCTCGGGGAGACCCAGTACTTC,CASLLGETQYF
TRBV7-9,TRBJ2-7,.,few,TGTGCCAGCAGCCCAGGGGAACCCTACGAGCAGTACTTC,CASSPGEPYEQYF
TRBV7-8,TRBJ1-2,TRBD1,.,TGTGCCAGCAGCTTAGTCGGACAGGGGCGCGCCTATGGCTACACCTTC,CASSLVGQGRAYGYTF
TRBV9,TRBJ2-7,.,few,TGTGCCAGCAGCGTAGAAGGGACAACCTACGAGCAGTACTTC,CASSVEGTTYEQYF
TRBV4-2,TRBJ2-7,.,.,TGTGCCAGCAGCCAAGCCCCGGGGATCTACGAGCAGTACTTC,CASSQAPGIYEQYF
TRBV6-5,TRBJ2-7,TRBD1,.,TGTGCCAGCAGGACAGGGGCCTACGAGCAGTACTTC,CASRTGAYEQYF
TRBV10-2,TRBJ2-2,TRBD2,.,TGCGCCAGCAGTGATCGGGCGGGGGACACCGGGGAGCTGTTTTTT,CASSDRAGDTGELFF
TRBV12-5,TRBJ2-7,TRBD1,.,TGTGCTAGTGGTTTGCCCTGGACAGGGGGTGGCTACGAGCAGTACTTC,CASGLPWTGGGYEQYF
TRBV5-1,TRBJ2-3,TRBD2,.,TGCGCCAGCAGTAGCCGGACTAGCGGGAGGAGCACAGATACGCAGTATTTT,CASSSRTSGRSTDTQYF
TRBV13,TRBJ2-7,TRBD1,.,TGTGCCAGCAGCCGGGACAGGGGGTCCTTCTACGAGCAGTACTTC,CASSRDRGSFYEQYF
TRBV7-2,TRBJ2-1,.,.,TGTGCCAGCAGCTCCAGAACAGGGGCGGGGGGATCCTACAATGAGCAGTTCTTC,CASSSRTGAGGSYNEQFF
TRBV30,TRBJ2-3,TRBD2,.,TGTGCCTGCATCCTCCCGGGACTAGCGGGAGGGCTTCTAGATACGCAGTATTTT,CACILPGLAGGLLDTQYF
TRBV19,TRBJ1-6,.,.,TGTGCCTGCGGGGGGAACTCCTATAATTCACCCCTCCACTTT,CACGGNSYNSPLHF
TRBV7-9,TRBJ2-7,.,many,TGTGCCAGCAGCGGTTTAGGCGAGGGCTACGAGCAGTACTTC,CASSGLGEGYEQYF
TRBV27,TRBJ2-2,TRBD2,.,TGTGCCAGCAGTTTAGAGTGGGTTGGGGGGGGAACCGGGGAGCTGTTTTTT,CASSLEWVGGGTGELFF
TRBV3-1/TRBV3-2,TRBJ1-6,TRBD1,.,TGTGCCAGCAGCCAAGTGGGGACAGGGAACAGGAATTCACCCCTCCACTTT,CASSQVGTGNRNSPLHF
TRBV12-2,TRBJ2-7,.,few,TGTGCAAGTCGCTTAGTAACGGGCGGGCAGTACGAGCAGTACTTC,CASRLVTGGQYEQYF
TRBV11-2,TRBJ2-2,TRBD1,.,TGTGCCAGCAGAAGGACAGGGGACACCGGGGAGCTGTTTTTT,CASRRTGDTGELFF
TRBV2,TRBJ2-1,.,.,TGTGCCAGCAGTCCGATAGCGATCAATGAGCAGTTCTTC,CASSPIAINEQFF
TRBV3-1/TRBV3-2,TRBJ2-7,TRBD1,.,TGTGCCAGCAGCCCCGGGACAGGGGACTCTCTCGAGCAGTACTTC,CASSPGTGDSLEQYF
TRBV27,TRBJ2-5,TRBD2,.,TGTGCCAGCAGTTTTGGGAGGGGACGGCAAGAGACCCAGTACTTC,CASSFGRGRQETQYF
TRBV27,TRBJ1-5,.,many,TGTGCCAGCAGTGTCGACTCTAGCAATCAGCCCCAGCATTTT,CASSVDSSNQPQHF
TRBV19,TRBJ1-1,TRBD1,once,TGTGCCAGTAGTATTAGGATCGGACAGGGGGCGGCCGAAGCTTTCTTT,CASSIRIGQGAAEAFF
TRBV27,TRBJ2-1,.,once,TGTGCCAGCAGTTCACCGGGACACCCCTACAATGAGCAGTTCTTC,CASSSPGHPYNEQFF
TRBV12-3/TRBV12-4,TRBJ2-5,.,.,TGTGCCAGCAGCCCGGGCGGGGAGACCCAGTACTTC,CASSPGGETQYF
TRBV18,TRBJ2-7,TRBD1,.,TGTGCCAGCCGACCGCAGGGGGCTCGAGGGTCCTACGAGCAGTACTTC,CASRPQGARGSYEQYF
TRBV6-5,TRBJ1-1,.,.,TGTGCCAGCAGACAGGGCACGAACACTGAAGCTTTCTTT,CASRQGTNTEAFF
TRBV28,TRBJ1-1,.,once,TGTGCCAGCAGTTTAAGGGGCAGGGGTAGGAAGAACACTGAAGCTTTCTTT,CASSLRGRGRKNTEAFF
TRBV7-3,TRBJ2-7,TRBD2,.,TGTGCCAGCAGCTTAGGTCCTAGCGGTTACGAGCAGTACTTC,CASSLGPSGYEQYF
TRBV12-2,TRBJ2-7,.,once,TGTGCAAGTCGCTGTAGGACAGGGAGCTCCTACGAGCAGTACTTC,CASRCRTGSSYEQYF
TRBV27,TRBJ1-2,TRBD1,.,TGTGCCAGCAAGCCGGGACAGGGTGGGGGCTACACCTTC,CASKPGQGGGYTF
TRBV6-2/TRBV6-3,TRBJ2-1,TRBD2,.,TGTGCCAGCAGTTACTCGATGTCGGGAGGGCAGGATGAGCAGTTCTTC,CASSYSMSGGQDEQFF
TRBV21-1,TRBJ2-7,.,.,TGTGCCAGCAGCGCACGATGGACTGGCTACGAGCAGTACTTC,CASSARWTGYEQYF